Listed below are T cell receptor beta chains from one sample, sequenced in a study of T cells in Graves' hyperthyroidism and ophthalmopathy. One entry per CDR3 protein, called by TCRdb with MiXCR from the multiplex PCR reads. The sample yields roughly 530,000 distinct CDR3 sequences, 15% to 20% seen once. Sequenced: blood. The receptors derive from a woman between 18 and 29 years old with Graves' ophthalmopathy. Each CDR3 is given with its conserved first and last residue. D genes are given only for firm matches. The listing skips clone size in some rows; elsewhere it reads once, few, many or a size class.

CDR3aa	CDR3nt	abundance	d_gene	v_gene	j_gene
CASSQPGHANTEAFF	TGCGCCAGCAGCCAACCGGGACACGCGAACACTGAAGCTTTCTTT	few	-	TRBV5-1	TRBJ1-1
CASSQDGGRGNEQFF	TGCGCCAGCAGCCAAGACGGCGGGAGGGGCAATGAGCAGTTCTTC	-	TRBD2	TRBV4-3	TRBJ2-1
CSAEWVVGTQYF	TGCAGTGCAGAATGGGTTGTGGGGACCCAGTACTTC	many	-	TRBV20-1	TRBJ2-5
CAISPEGMTETQYF	TGTGCCATCAGCCCGGAAGGGATGACAGAGACGCAGTATTTT	-	-	TRBV10-3	TRBJ2-3
CATSRGSGGQKLFF	TGTGCCACCAGCAGAGGGTCAGGTGGGCAAAAACTGTTTTTT	many	-	TRBV15	TRBJ1-4
CASSLEGARGYTF	TGTGCCAGCAGCTTAGAGGGGGCACGAGGCTACACCTTC	many	TRBD1	TRBV7-9	TRBJ1-2
CASSSRENTEAFF	TGTGCCAGCAGTTCCAGGGAGAACACTGAAGCTTTCTTT	many	-	TRBV7-3	TRBJ1-1
CASRTIALRGTGELFF	TGTGCCAGCAGGACAATAGCTCTCCGGGGCACCGGGGAGCTGTTTTTT	few	-	TRBV6-5	TRBJ2-2
CAIRDGTDTQYF	TGTGCCATAAGGGACGGCACAGATACGCAGTATTTT	many	-	TRBV6-1	TRBJ2-3
CASSSDGFEAFF	TGTGCCAGCAGCTCGGACGGGTTTGAAGCTTTCTTT	-	-	TRBV7-9	TRBJ1-1
CASSILRTSGAPYEQYF	TGTGCCAGTAGTATACTTCGGACTAGCGGGGCCCCCTACGAGCAGTACTTC	few	TRBD2	TRBV19	TRBJ2-7
CASSIGRDNEQYF	TGTGCCAGTAGTATCGGCAGGGACAACGAGCAGTACTTC	few	-	TRBV19	TRBJ2-7
CASTYGGSKGNQPQHF	TGTGCCAGCACCTACGGGGGGTCAAAGGGCAATCAGCCCCAGCATTTT	-	-	TRBV5-8	TRBJ1-5
CAWSGGLAGGPGEQFF	TGTGCCTGGAGTGGGGGACTAGCGGGAGGGCCGGGCGAGCAGTTCTTC	-	TRBD2	TRBV30	TRBJ2-1
CASSLASGGPYEQYF	TGCGCCAGCAGCTTGGCTAGCGGGGGACCCTACGAGCAGTACTTC	few	TRBD2	TRBV5-1	TRBJ2-7
CASSPGLAEQETQYF	TGTGCCAGCAGCCCGGGACTAGCGGAGCAAGAGACCCAGTACTTC	many	TRBD2	TRBV7-2	TRBJ2-5
CASSGNREAFF	TGTGCCAGCAGTGGGAACCGTGAAGCTTTCTTT	-	-	TRBV2	TRBJ1-1
CASSGDRGIGNEQFF	TGTGCCAGCAGTGGGGACAGGGGGATTGGCAATGAGCAGTTCTTC	-	TRBD1	TRBV28	TRBJ2-1
CASSQGTSTLKFF	TGTGCCAGCAGCCAGGGGACTAGCACCTTGAAGTTCTTC	-	TRBD2	TRBV3-1	TRBJ2-1
CATSRDSGRATDEQFF	TGTGCCACCAGCAGAGATAGCGGGAGGGCCACGGATGAGCAGTTCTTC	few	TRBD2	TRBV15	TRBJ2-1
CASSLAGAVQYSNQPQHF	TGTGCCAGCAGCTTGGCGGGGGCAGTACAGTATAGCAATCAGCCCCAGCATTTT	-	-	TRBV7-2	TRBJ1-5
CASSFRASLETQYF	TGTGCCAGCAGCTTCCGGGCTAGCCTGGAGACCCAGTACTTC	-	-	TRBV13	TRBJ2-5
CASSQDKGTGAETQYF	TGCGCCAGCAGCCAAGATAAGGGGACAGGGGCAGAGACCCAGTACTTC	few	TRBD1	TRBV4-3	TRBJ2-5
CASNGQGLGGYTF	TGTGCCAGCAATGGGCAGGGGCTGGGCGGCTACACCTTC	-	-	TRBV6-2/TRBV6-3	TRBJ1-2
CASSLEADSYNEQFF	TGTGCCAGCAGCTTGGAGGCAGACTCCTACAATGAGCAGTTCTTC	few	-	TRBV5-4	TRBJ2-1
CASSPGSSTDTQYF	TGTGCCAGCAGCCCAGGGTCTAGCACAGATACGCAGTATTTT	many	-	TRBV7-2	TRBJ2-3
CATSSGQATGPQHF	TGTGCCACCAGCAGTGGACAGGCCACGGGGCCCCAGCATTTT	few	TRBD1	TRBV15	TRBJ1-5
CASSFTGRGAGELFF	TGTGCCAGCAGCTTTACGGGCCGGGGGGCCGGGGAGCTGTTTTTT	-	TRBD2	TRBV7-3	TRBJ2-2